The 16 T cell receptor beta chains presented below share a single source sample, sequenced in a study of blood T cell repertoires in COVID-19. Some clones are missing from TCRdb's copy, which holds only in-frame ones; the method was immunoSEQ multiplex PCR. This repertoire shows about 250,000 clones, roughly four fifths found once; its top ten account for approximately 4.5%. The material sequenced was peripheral blood. Every receptor here comes from a woman between 65 and 79 years old with acute or convalescent COVID-19.

The gene calls are TRBV7-2 and TRBJ1-6; D remains ambiguous. Germline loops: CDR1 SGHTA, CDR2 FQGNSA. V shed 2 bases and J shed 7 bases, with 9 bases lying between them. The CDR3 loop spans 14 amino acids. CDR3 protein: CASSLKPGNSPLHF. The CDR3 bases are TGTGCCAGCAGCTTAAAGCCGGGAAATTCACCCCTCCACTTT.

The chain carries TRBV7-9 and TRBJ2-7, with 7 bases fitting TRBD1. CDR1 and CDR2 (germline): SEHNR, FQNEAQ (reference sequence). V gave up 5 bases and J gave up 3 bases; unmatched junction bases: 10. The CDR3 consists of 15 residues. The CDR3, as DNA: TGTGCCAGCAGCCTCCGACAGGGCCGGGGCTACGAGCAGTACTTC. Protein sequence: CASSLRQGRGYEQYF.

Points on this clone: The same CDR3 arises from other DNA sequences in this sample as well. This chain joins TRBV20-1 and TRBJ2-5, with D unresolved. V shed 2 bases and J shed 4 bases, with 5 bases lying between them. This CDR3 comprises 11 residues. In germline, CDR1 is DFQATT, CDR2 SNEGSKA (reference sequence). The DNA for the CDR3 is TGCAGTGCTAGATCTCGAGAGACCCAGTACTTC. This gives the protein CSARSRETQYF.

This chain links TRBV7-2 with TRBJ2-1, with 7 bases identical to TRBD2. The length of the CDR3 is 12 residues. The J segment lost 6 bases and the V segment lost 8 bases, leaving 4 bases of the junction unmatched. In germline, CDR1 is SGHTA, CDR2 FQGNSA. The CDR3 DNA is TGTGCCAGCGGGGGGGTAATCAATGAGCAGTTCTTC. Encoded protein: CASGGVINEQFF.

The chain employs TRBV5-5 and TRBJ1-6; D might be TRBD1 (6 bases). Deletions cut 0 bases from V and 7 bases from J, with 14 bases between. The CDR3 loop spans 16 amino acids. The germline V gene encodes CDR1 SGHKS and CDR2 YYEKEE (reference sequence). CDR3 in amino acids: CASSLVWGHDNSPLHF. The CDR3 DNA sequence: TGTGCCAGCAGCTTGGTCTGGGGACACGACAATTCACCCCTCCACTTT.

V usage is TRBV29-1 and J usage is TRBJ2-7; 10 nucleotides align to TRBD1. V trimming: 4 bases; J trimming: 5 bases; junction bases outside the gene matches: 8. This CDR3 is 14 amino acids long. The germline gives CDR1 SQVTM, CDR2 ANQGSEA. The CDR3 coding sequence is TGCAGCGTTGGCCTGGACAGGGGGAATAACGAGCAGTACTTC. Amino acid sequence: CSVGLDRGNNEQYF.

The chain joins TRBV5-5 to TRBJ2-7, with a weak D call TRBD1 (5 bases). Per germline, CDR1 SGHKS and CDR2 YYEKEE (reference sequence). The CDR3 totals 14 residues. Trimming cost V 0 bases and J 7 bases, with 14 bases left between them. CDR3 in amino acids: CASSLGAQGREQYF. The DNA for the CDR3 is TGTGCCAGCAGCTTGGGAGCTCAGGGTAGGGAGCAGTACTTC.

The J gene is TRBJ1-1, the V gene TRBV10-1; D is unresolved. The V and J ends lost 3 bases and 7 bases respectively, with 21 bases between them. The CDR3 sequence is 16 residues long. Germline V lookup: CDR1 WNHNN, CDR2 SYGVQD (reference sequence). The CDR3 loop reads CASSDPLLNAAGEAFF. The DNA for the CDR3 is TGCGCCAGCAGTGACCCCCTGCTCAACGCGGCTGGTGAAGCTTTCTTT.

The rearrangement links TRBV6-6 to TRBJ1-2; D is perhaps TRBD1 (5 bases). The CDR3 spans 14 residues. Trimming left V 5 bases short and J 1 base short, with 11 bases between. Germline assignment: CDR1 MNHNY and CDR2 SVGAGI (reference sequence). The DNA for the CDR3 is TGTGCCAGCAGTACCGACAGAAGTAACTATGGCTACACCTTC. Its protein is CASSTDRSNYGYTF.

The chain couples TRBV2 to TRBJ2-5, with D possibly being TRBD1 (6 bases). The CDR3 length is 12 residues. Germline CDR1 is SNHLY and CDR2 is FYNNEI. V lost 10 bases to trimming and J lost 2 bases, with 11 bases between them. For the CDR3, the DNA is TGTGCCACAAGACAGGATCAAGAGACCCAGTACTTC. Amino acids: CATRQDQETQYF. Using reference TRBV2 and TRBJ2-5 for the parts outside the CDR3, the full variable domain is EPEVTQTPSHQVTQMGQEVILRCVPISNHLYFYWYRQILGQKVEFLVSFYNNEISEKSEIFDDQFSVERPDGSNFTLKIRSTKLEDSAMYFCATRQDQETQYFGPGTRLLVL.

This chain connects TRBV24-1 to TRBJ1-2; unclear D gene. The CDR3 has 13 amino acids. CDR1 and CDR2 from the germline V gene are KGHDR and SFDVKD. V was pared by 4 bases and J by 1 base, with 6 bases between. CDR3 in amino acids: CATSESNNYGYTF. For the CDR3, the DNA is TGTGCCACCAGTGAGTCTAATAACTATGGCTACACCTTC.

CDR3 DNA sequence: TGTGCCAGCAGCGATCATGGGCGGGGACTCACAGATACGCAGTATTTT. Translating gives CASSDHGRGLTDTQYF. The chain has TRBV3-1 (or the pseudogene TRBV3-2) and TRBJ2-3; TRBD2 might be the D (6 bases). V lost 5 bases and J lost 2, with 17 bases in between. This CDR3 comprises 16 residues. From germline, CDR1 is LGHDT and CDR2 YNNKEL (reference sequence).

The chain couples TRBV18 to TRBJ1-5; D may be TRBD1 (6 bases). This CDR3 has 15 residues. CDR1 and CDR2 (germline): KGHSH, LQKENI. V shed 3 bases and J shed 2 bases, with 11 bases lying between them. The CDR3, as DNA: TGTGCCAGCTCACCCAGGGGTTTCGGCAATCAGCCCCAGCATTTT. It codes for CASSPRGFGNQPQHF.

CDR3 nucleotide sequence: TGTGCCAGCAGCTTAGGCGGGGGCACCTACGAGCAGTACTTC. It yields the protein CASSLGGGTYEQYF. The chain couples TRBV7-2 to TRBJ2-7; possible D gene TRBD2, 7 bases. CDR3 length: 14 amino acids. Trimming pared 1 base from V and 2 bases from J, leaving 9 bases between. Germline V gives CDR1 SGHTA, CDR2 FQGNSA.

The sample holds a few counts of this clone. The V and J genes are TRBV5-1 and TRBJ1-6, with a possible D match to TRBD1 (6 bases). Germline CDR1 SGHRS, CDR2 YFSETQ. The CDR3 consists of 14 residues. Deletions cut 0 bases from V and 10 bases from J, with 11 bases between. In DNA, the CDR3 is TGCGCCAGCAGCTTGGAGACAGGAGTCTCACCCCTCCACTTT. Protein product: CASSLETGVSPLHF.

The V gene is TRBV14, the J gene TRBJ2-7; TRBD1 agrees at 10 bases. This CDR3 region has 15 residues. Trimming at V came to 4 bases and at J to 2 bases, leaving 5 bases not matched to a gene. CDR1 SGHDN and CDR2 FVKESK come from the germline V gene. The CDR3 sequence is CASSLYGQGAYEQYF. CDR3 bases: TGTGCCAGCAGCCTCTATGGACAGGGGGCCTACGAGCAGTACTTC.